These T cell receptor beta chains were read from a single sample in a study of identical twins. TCRdb independently ran MiXCR on the 5' RACE reads; one entry per CDR3 protein. The sample holds around 490,000 distinct CDR3 sequences, over 12% seen once. The same specimen was also included in a second study, on yellow fever vaccine responses in identical twins.

Sequencing was done on a sample of CD4+ T cells sorted from blood. Source of these receptors: a woman between 18 and 29 years old in good health. Each CDR3 is given with its conserved first and last residue. The order of the fields is clone size, J gene, D gene, V gene, CDR3 DNA, CDR3 protein. The D gene is left open where the match is weak. A clone size is listed for some rows: how often the clone was seen (once, few, many), or a class if it is expanded.

abundance: few
j_gene: TRBJ2-2
d_gene: TRBD1
v_gene: TRBV3-1
CDR3nt: TGTGCCAGCAGCCAGACGACAGGGTTGGACACCGGGGAGCTGTTTTTT
CDR3aa: CASSQTTGLDTGELFF

abundance: .
j_gene: TRBJ1-2
d_gene: .
v_gene: TRBV28
CDR3nt: TGTGCCAGCAGATCCGGACAGCTCTATGGCTACACCTTC
CDR3aa: CASRSGQLYGYTF

abundance: few
j_gene: TRBJ2-1
d_gene: TRBD2
v_gene: TRBV13
CDR3nt: TGTGCCAGCAGCTTTATAGCGGGAGTCAACTACAATGAGCAGTTCTTC
CDR3aa: CASSFIAGVNYNEQFF

abundance: many
j_gene: TRBJ2-2
d_gene: .
v_gene: TRBV11-2
CDR3nt: TGTGCCAGCAGCTTTAGCCGGACCGGGGAGCTGTTTTTT
CDR3aa: CASSFSRTGELFF

abundance: .
j_gene: TRBJ2-3
d_gene: .
v_gene: TRBV6-1
CDR3nt: TGTGCCAGCACTATCTCAGGGCAGAGAAGCACAGATACGCAGTATTTT
CDR3aa: CASTISGQRSTDTQYF

abundance: few
j_gene: TRBJ2-5
d_gene: TRBD2
v_gene: TRBV18
CDR3nt: TGTGCCAGCTCACCACCGAGGGTAGCGGGAGACGAGACCCAGTACTTC
CDR3aa: CASSPPRVAGDETQYF

abundance: .
j_gene: TRBJ2-3
d_gene: .
v_gene: TRBV5-1
CDR3nt: TGCGCCAGCAGCTTGGCGCAGGGCCAGGGAGATACGCAGTATTTT
CDR3aa: CASSLAQGQGDTQYF

abundance: .
j_gene: TRBJ2-5
d_gene: .
v_gene: TRBV12-3/TRBV12-4
CDR3nt: TGTGCCAGCAGGTTGGAGGAGACCCAGTACTTC
CDR3aa: CASRLEETQYF

abundance: few
j_gene: TRBJ1-2
d_gene: .
v_gene: TRBV5-1
CDR3nt: TGCGCCAGCAGCACAGGCTATCGCTACACCTTC
CDR3aa: CASSTGYRYTF

abundance: few
j_gene: TRBJ2-3
d_gene: .
v_gene: TRBV27
CDR3nt: TGTGCCAGCAGGGGGACGGTCGGTACGCAGTATTTT
CDR3aa: CASRGTVGTQYF

abundance: few
j_gene: TRBJ2-1
d_gene: TRBD1
v_gene: TRBV20-1
CDR3nt: TGCAGTGCTAGAGATCGGGACAGACCTTACAATGAGCAGTTCTTC
CDR3aa: CSARDRDRPYNEQFF

abundance: many
j_gene: TRBJ1-6
d_gene: .
v_gene: TRBV12-3/TRBV12-4
CDR3nt: TGTGCCAGCAGTTTTCAGCCAGGGGCCAATTCACCCCTCCACTTT
CDR3aa: CASSFQPGANSPLHF

abundance: .
j_gene: TRBJ2-5
d_gene: .
v_gene: TRBV5-1
CDR3nt: TGCGCCAGCAGCTTCCCGAGACAGACTCAAGAGACCCAGTACTTC
CDR3aa: CASSFPRQTQETQYF

abundance: .
j_gene: TRBJ2-2
d_gene: .
v_gene: TRBV4-1
CDR3nt: TGCGCCAGCAGCCAAGTGCCGCCGCGGGGGAACACCGGGGAGCTGTTTTTT
CDR3aa: CASSQVPPRGNTGELFF

abundance: .
j_gene: TRBJ2-5
d_gene: TRBD1
v_gene: TRBV29-1
CDR3nt: TGCAGCGGTGGAACAGGGGGCCAAGAGACCCAGTACTTC
CDR3aa: CSGGTGGQETQYF

abundance: .
j_gene: TRBJ2-5
d_gene: .
v_gene: TRBV11-2
CDR3nt: TGTGCCAGCAGCTTAATCAGGGACCAAGAGACCCAGTACTTC
CDR3aa: CASSLIRDQETQYF

abundance: .
j_gene: TRBJ2-2
d_gene: .
v_gene: TRBV19
CDR3nt: TGTGCCAGTAGTATGGGGGGACAGAACACCGGGGAGCTGTTTTTT
CDR3aa: CASSMGGQNTGELFF

abundance: few
j_gene: TRBJ2-4
d_gene: .
v_gene: TRBV15
CDR3nt: TGTGCCACCAGCACCCTGGGGATAGCCGATCGAGCCAAAAACATTCAGTACTTC
CDR3aa: CATSTLGIADRAKNIQYF

abundance: .
j_gene: TRBJ2-1
d_gene: .
v_gene: TRBV29-1
CDR3nt: TGCAGCGGTGACCAGGGCTCCTACAATGAGCAGTTCTTC
CDR3aa: CSGDQGSYNEQFF